This is a list of T cell receptor beta chains from one sample in a study of vaccination effects on CD4 cells after COVID-19. Data came from immunoSEQ multiplex PCR; TCRdb stores just in-frame clones and leaves some out. Of roughly 25,000 clones in the sample, less than 85% were seen once. The antigens for these receptors are not known. The starting material was CD4+ T cells from PBMCs cultured with SARS-CoV-2 spike peptides, obtained after COVID-19 vaccination. Receptors were obtained from a human donor who received a COVID-19 vaccine. Both conserved end residues are part of each CDR3. The order of the fields is J gene, clone size, V gene, D gene, CDR3 protein, CDR3 DNA. The D gene is left open where the match is weak. Size values are once, few and many counts, or a class for expanded clones, and some rows have none.

>TRBJ1-2|few|TRBV5-1|TRBD1
CASSLGQGAEGYTF
TGCGCCAGCAGCTTGGGACAGGGGGCGGAAGGCTACACCTTC
>TRBJ2-3|medium-sized|TRBV20-1|TRBD2
CSASVSGSGGDTQYF
TGCAGTGCTAGTGTTAGCGGGAGCGGTGGAGATACGCAGTATTTT
>TRBJ1-2|.|TRBV12-3/TRBV12-4|.
CASSRGLDYGYTF
TGTGCCAGCAGCCGCGGGTTGGACTATGGCTACACCTTC
>TRBJ2-3|.|TRBV7-6|.
CASSLGFAGSDTQYF
TGTGCCAGCAGCTTAGGTTTTGCTGGGAGCGATACGCAGTATTTT
>TRBJ1-2|.|TRBV28|TRBD1
CASSLGTVSYGYTF
TGTGCCAGCAGTTTAGGGACAGTTTCCTATGGCTACACCTTC
>TRBJ1-2|.|TRBV5-4|.
CASNTGNYGYTF
TGTGCCAGCAACACAGGGAACTATGGCTACACCTTC
>TRBJ1-1|.|TRBV10-2|.
CASSVGADAPWRMSF
TGCGCCAGCAGTGTGGGAGCTGATGCGCCATGGAGGATGAGCTTT
>TRBJ1-5|.|TRBV7-2|.
CASSLGNSNQPQHF
TGTGCCAGCAGCTTAGGGAATAGCAATCAGCCCCAGCATTTT
>TRBJ1-2|.|TRBV12-3/TRBV12-4|.
CASSLGGGYTF
TGTGCCAGCAGTTTGGGCGGTGGCTACACCTTC
>TRBJ2-7|.|TRBV18|.
CASSPLNEGEQYF
TGTGCCAGCTCACCACTTAATGAAGGCGAGCAGTACTTC
>TRBJ1-1|.|TRBV6-5|.
CASSSGVGEPTEAFF
TGTGCCAGCAGTTCGGGGGTGGGGGAGCCCACTGAAGCTTTCTTT
>TRBJ1-6|.|TRBV5-6|.
CASSAYNSPLHF
TGTGCCAGCAGCGCGTATAATTCACCCCTCCACTTT
>TRBJ1-1|.|TRBV5-1|.
CASSSVIATYEAFF
TGCGCCAGCAGCTCAGTTATAGCTACATATGAAGCTTTCTTT
>TRBJ2-7|medium-sized|TRBV6-1|TRBD2
CASSEHTSGAYEQYF
TGTGCCAGCAGTGAACATACTAGCGGAGCCTACGAGCAGTACTTC
>TRBJ2-2|.|TRBV9|.
CASSVGQGRGTGELFF
TGTGCCAGCAGCGTAGGGCAGGGGAGAGGCACCGGGGAGCTGTTTTTT
>TRBJ2-3|.|TRBV6-5|.
CASSYYGRGTDTQYF
TGTGCCAGCAGTTACTACGGGAGAGGCACAGATACGCAGTATTTT
>TRBJ2-7|.|TRBV18|TRBD2
CASSPLGSGTSYEQYF
TGTGCCAGCTCCCCCTTAGGTAGCGGGACCTCCTACGAGCAGTACTTC
>TRBJ2-1|.|TRBV19|TRBD2
CASSIRRGAFNEQFF
TGTGCCAGTAGTATAAGGCGGGGGGCTTTCAATGAGCAGTTCTTC
>TRBJ2-1|.|TRBV30|.
CAGPGRANNEQFF
TGTGCCGGACCGGGACGAGCCAACAATGAGCAGTTCTTC
>TRBJ2-5|.|TRBV30|.
CAWRAGTAGTQYF
TGTGCCTGGAGGGCCGGGACCGCCGGGACCCAGTACTTC
>TRBJ2-3|once|TRBV5-1|TRBD2
CASSLSAGADTQYF
TGCGCCAGCAGCTTATCAGCGGGGGCAGATACGCAGTATTTT
>TRBJ2-3|.|TRBV7-9|.
CASSLAVKADTQYF
TGTGCCAGCAGCTTAGCGGTTAAGGCAGATACGCAGTATTTT
>TRBJ2-6|few|TRBV6-6|.
CASRGFSGANVLTF
TGTGCCAGCAGGGGTTTCTCTGGGGCCAACGTCCTGACTTTC
>TRBJ2-5|.|TRBV7-6|.
CASSPPTSRETQYF
TGTGCCAGCAGCCCCCCGACTAGTAGAGAGACCCAGTACTTC
>TRBJ2-7|.|TRBV5-1|.
CASSLRTVGYEQYF
TGCGCCAGCAGCTTGAGGACAGTAGGCTACGAGCAGTACTTC
>TRBJ1-1|.|TRBV18|TRBD1
CASSPDRGTEAFF
TGTGCCAGCTCGCCAGACAGGGGCACTGAAGCTTTCTTT
>TRBJ1-1|medium-sized|TRBV29-1|.
CSVEGSARSTEAFF
TGCAGCGTCGAGGGCTCGGCTCGTAGCACTGAAGCTTTCTTT
>TRBJ2-1|.|TRBV7-9|.
CASSLVGDEQFF
TGTGCCAGCAGTCTAGTGGGCGATGAGCAGTTCTTC
>TRBJ1-2|.|TRBV6-5|.
CATLVSNYGYTF
TGTGCCACCCTCGTCAGTAACTATGGCTACACCTTC
>TRBJ2-2|.|TRBV14|.
CASSQAGLNTGELFF
TGTGCCAGCAGCCAAGCGGGACTCAACACCGGGGAGCTGTTTTTT
>TRBJ2-3|.|TRBV7-9|TRBD1
CASRPRGPADTQYF
TGTGCCAGCCGACCCAGGGGGCCCGCAGATACGCAGTATTTT
>TRBJ1-3|.|TRBV6-1|.
CASSEAGGTGNTIYF
TGTGCCAGCAGTGAAGCAGGGGGAACTGGAAACACCATATATTTT
>TRBJ2-1|.|TRBV27|.
CASSLLNEQFF
TGTGCCAGCAGTTTGCTCAATGAGCAGTTCTTC
>TRBJ2-2|.|TRBV11-3|TRBD2
CASTYGGGRAPLTGELFF
TGTGCCAGCACCTACGGAGGCGGGAGGGCCCCCCTCACCGGGGAGCTGTTTTTT
>TRBJ2-7|.|TRBV7-9|.
CASSLVKVWGSGTYEQYF
TGTGCCAGCAGCTTAGTCAAGGTGTGGGGGTCAGGGACCTACGAGCAGTACTTC
>TRBJ1-1|.|TRBV12-3/TRBV12-4|.
CASSLGRRAFF
TGTGCCAGCAGTTTAGGCAGGAGAGCTTTCTTT
>TRBJ1-2|.|TRBV3-1/TRBV3-2|TRBD1
CASSPGTGYGYTF
TGTGCCAGCAGCCCGGGGACAGGGTATGGCTACACCTTC
>TRBJ1-2|few|TRBV9|.
CASNRDSYGYTF
TGTGCCAGCAACAGAGACAGCTATGGCTACACCTTC
>TRBJ1-1|.|TRBV24-1|.
CATRNRAGEAFF
TGTGCCACTCGTAACAGGGCCGGTGAAGCTTTCTTT
>TRBJ1-6|.|TRBV18|.
CASSPQNTGSPLHF
TGTGCCAGCTCACCTCAAAACACGGGCTCACCCCTCCACTTT
>TRBJ2-1|.|TRBV2|.
CASSILPGRGTYNEQFF
TGTGCCAGCAGTATCCTACCGGGGAGGGGGACTTACAATGAGCAGTTCTTC
>TRBJ1-5|few|TRBV2|.
CASSVDGSQPQHF
TGTGCCAGCAGTGTGGACGGTTCCCAGCCCCAGCATTTT
>TRBJ2-5|.|TRBV29-1|.
CSVALTMTMETQYF
TGCAGCGTAGCTCTTACAATGACGATGGAGACCCAGTACTTC
>TRBJ2-3|.|TRBV7-9|.
CASSYGGDTDTQYF
TGTGCCAGCAGCTATGGGGGAGACACAGATACGCAGTATTTT
>TRBJ2-7|few|TRBV18|TRBD2
CASSQGLAGSGGEQYF
TGTGCCAGCTCACAGGGACTAGCGGGGTCGGGAGGCGAGCAGTACTTC
>TRBJ1-5|.|TRBV18|.
CASSPGQTAQPQHF
TGTGCCAGCTCACCGGGCCAGACGGCCCAGCCCCAGCATTTT